The T cell receptor beta chain under discussion was sequenced for a study of shared clonotypes between healthy human individuals. Profiling relied on immunoSEQ multiplex PCR, and the TCRdb table lists in-frame clones only, not all of them. The sample has some 1,400,000 clones; 95% to 97% are singletons. The CDR3 contains 13 residues. The V end lost 3 bases, the J end lost 5 bases, and 7 bases lay between the germline ends. Germline values: CDR1 ENHRY, CDR2 SYGVKD. Sequencing input: naive CD4+ T cells sorted from blood. Subset denoted: CD45RA+ positively selected. The chain couples TRBV10-3 to TRBJ1-4; no firm D call. The origin of this receptor is a man under 40 in good health. Written as DNA, the CDR3 is TGTGCCATCAGTGACAGTAAAAATGAAAAACTGTTTTTT. It encodes CAISDSKNEKLFF.